The clone carrying this T cell receptor (beta chain) came up a few times. Its specificity is unknown. V dropped 2 bases and J dropped 5; count of bases not matched to a gene: 20. There are 19 residues in the CDR3. Germline values: CDR1 SGHTA, CDR2 FQGNSA. The sample belongs to a study of T cell repertoires in cytomegalovirus infection. Study summary: Alongside well-studied HLA-B-restricted CMV epitopes, recently identified HLA-C-restricted CMV epitopes were also used. Public TCR beta signatures indicated both CMV infection and matching HLA type. Study-level findings and limits: The response measured ex vivo was dominated by TCR beta clonotypes (HLA-C-restricted and CMV-specific).

In TCRdb, the reads were re-called with MiXCR into one record per CDR3 protein. The table includes approximately 150,000 distinct CDR3 sequences, about 20% detected once. This receptor was taken from a human donor in good health (CMV status not recorded). Some clones in this sample may be carry-over from other donors' samples. V and J are TRBV7-2 and TRBJ1-1; 7 nucleotides match TRBD1. The sample here was CD8+ T cells from cultured PBMCs, taken from culture after CMV antigen stimulation. The CDR3 spells CASSLLPITGVGIDTEAFF. Written as DNA, the CDR3 is TGTGCCAGCAGCTTACTCCCTATTACAGGGGTCGGTATAGATACTGAAGCTTTCTTT.